A selection of T cell receptor beta chains follows, all from one sample in a study of CD8+ T cells in alopecia areata. Libraries were prepared by immunoSEQ multiplex PCR; TCRdb keeps only in-frame clonotypes and omits some of them. The sample yields around 70,000 clones, about 30% seen once. Sequences were derived from CD8+ T cells sorted from blood, sampled at week 4, from a patient treated with tofacitinib. The receptor set was obtained from a human donor with alopecia areata. The CDR3 runs from the conserved cysteine through the conserved F or W. The order of the fields is clone size, V gene, D gene, J gene, CDR3 DNA, CDR3 protein. The D gene is left open where the match is weak. For some rows the clone size is stated as once, few or many, or as a class when expanded; others skip it.

>-|TRBV27|TRBD1|TRBJ1-2
TGTGCCAGCAGACCTCCGACAGGGGGCAGCTATGGCTACACCTTC
CASRPPTGGSYGYTF
>-|TRBV10-3|-|TRBJ2-7
TGTGCCATCAGTGGGGGATCAGACAGAACTTCCCTCGAGCAGTACTTC
CAISGGSDRTSLEQYF
>medium-sized|TRBV4-1|-|TRBJ1-1
TGCGCCAGCAGCCAATTCGCAGGAGAGAACACTGAAGCTTTCTTT
CASSQFAGENTEAFF
>few|TRBV5-1|-|TRBJ2-3
TGCGCCAGCAGCCCTCGGCCTGACCATACAGATACGCAGTATTTT
CASSPRPDHTDTQYF
>few|TRBV30|TRBD1|TRBJ1-2
TGTGCCGGACAGGGACCCTATGGCTACACCTTC
CAGQGPYGYTF
>few|TRBV27|TRBD1|TRBJ2-7
TGTGCCAGCAGGACAGGGCCCTACGAGCAGTACTTC
CASRTGPYEQYF
>few|TRBV7-9|-|TRBJ2-7
TGTGCCAGCAGCTTAGGGGACGGCGAGCAGTACTTC
CASSLGDGEQYF
>once|TRBV25-1|-|TRBJ2-7
TGTGCCAGCAGTGCCGCCTACGAGCAGTACTTC
CASSAAYEQYF
>many|TRBV7-3|-|TRBJ1-1
TGTGCCAGCAGCTTAAAGGTCGAGGGCACTGAAGCTTTCTTT
CASSLKVEGTEAFF
>-|TRBV7-6|-|TRBJ2-7
TGTGCCAGCAGCCCCGGTTTTGACTACGAGCAGTACTTC
CASSPGFDYEQYF
>-|TRBV27|TRBD2|TRBJ2-1
TGTGCCAGCTCAGTCGACGGGAGGAGGCAGTTCTTC
CASSVDGRRQFF